This TCR beta chain is drawn from a study of blood T cell repertoires in COVID-19. The repertoire was sequenced with immunoSEQ multiplex PCR; TCRdb's copy has only in-frame clones and lacks some. The sample consists of 350,000 to 400,000 clones, more than 75% of them appearing once. Cohort 3 donors counted as recovered after two negative PCRs, clearance, or resolved symptoms. The V gene lost 2 bases and the J gene lost 4 bases, with 19 bases spanning the gap. This CDR3 region has 16 residues. Germline V CDR1 and CDR2: SGHNT, YYREEE (reference sequence). Sequenced material: PBMCs or T cells enriched from blood (not recorded which). The chain joins TRBV5-4 to TRBJ2-7, with D possibly matching TRBD1 (6 bases). The sequence came from a woman aged 18-35 years who had recovered from COVID-19. The DNA of the CDR3 is TGTGCCAGCAGCTTAAGTGCGGCAGGGGTTTCGTACGAGCAGTACTTC. Translation: CASSLSAAGVSYEQYF.